This T cell receptor beta chain is from a study of early T cells in non-severe SARS-CoV-2 infection. In the study overall: Alpha and beta chains were unpaired, from unsorted whole-blood bulk RNA.

Study-wide results and caveats: In VDJdb matching, anti-spike CD8 responses were favored while private and CD4 specificities went missing.

To note about this clonotype: The antigen remains undetermined.

Separate cDNA molecules each had unique molecular identifiers attached to them. TCRdb recomputed calls from the 5' RACE reads with MiXCR, one row per CDR3 protein. The data hold tens of thousands of distinct CDR3 sequences, with 14% observed a single time. Sample: whole blood. The TCR comes from an adult who was a healthcare worker with PCR-confirmed SARS-CoV-2 infection or an uninfected control (not recorded which).

In nucleotides, the CDR3 is TGCGCCAGCAGCCAAGGGACCACAGGAGGCGAGCAGTACTTC. This encodes CASSQGTTGGEQYF. The chain combines TRBV4-3 with TRBJ2-7; D assignment may be TRBD1 or TRBD2 (5 bases each). The germline CDR1 and CDR2 sequences are LGHNA and YSLEER. Deletions cut 1 base from V and 6 bases from J, with 13 bases between. This CDR3 spans 14 amino acids.